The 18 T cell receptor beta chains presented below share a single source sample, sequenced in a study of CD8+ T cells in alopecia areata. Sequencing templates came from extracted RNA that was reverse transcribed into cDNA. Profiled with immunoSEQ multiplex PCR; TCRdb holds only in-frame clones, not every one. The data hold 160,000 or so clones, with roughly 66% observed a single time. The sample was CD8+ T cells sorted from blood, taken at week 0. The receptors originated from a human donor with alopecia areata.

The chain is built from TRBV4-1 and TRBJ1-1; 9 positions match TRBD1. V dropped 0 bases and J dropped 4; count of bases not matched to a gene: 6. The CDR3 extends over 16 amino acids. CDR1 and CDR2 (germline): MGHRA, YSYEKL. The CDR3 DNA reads TGCGCCAGCAGCCAAGATCGTACAGGGGGCGTCACTGAAGCTTTCTTT. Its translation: CASSQDRTGGVTEAFF.

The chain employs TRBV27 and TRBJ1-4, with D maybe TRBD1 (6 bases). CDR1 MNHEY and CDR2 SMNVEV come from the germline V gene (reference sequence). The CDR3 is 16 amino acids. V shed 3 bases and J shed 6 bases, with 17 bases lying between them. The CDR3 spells CASSFISEGGDEKLFF. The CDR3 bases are TGTGCCAGCAGTTTCATCTCGGAAGGGGGGGATGAAAAACTGTTTTTT.

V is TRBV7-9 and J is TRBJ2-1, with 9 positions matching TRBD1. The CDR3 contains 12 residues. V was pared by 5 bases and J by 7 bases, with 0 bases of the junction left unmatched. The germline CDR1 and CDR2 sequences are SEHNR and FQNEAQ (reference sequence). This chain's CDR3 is CASSGQGNEQFF. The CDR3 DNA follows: TGTGCCAGCAGCGGACAGGGGAATGAGCAGTTCTTC.

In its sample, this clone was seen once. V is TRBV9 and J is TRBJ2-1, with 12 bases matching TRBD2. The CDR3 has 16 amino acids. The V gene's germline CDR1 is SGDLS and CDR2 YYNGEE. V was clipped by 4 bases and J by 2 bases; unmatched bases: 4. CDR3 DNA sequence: TGTGCCAGCAGCCCCGGACTAGCGGGGACCTACAATGAGCAGTTCTTC. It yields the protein CASSPGLAGTYNEQFF. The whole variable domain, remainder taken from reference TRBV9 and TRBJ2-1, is DSGVTQTPKHLITATGQRVTLRCSPRSGDLSVYWYQQSLDQGLQFLIQYYNGEERAKGNILERFSAQQFPDLHSELNLSSLELGDSALYFCASSPGLAGTYNEQFFGPGTRLTVL.

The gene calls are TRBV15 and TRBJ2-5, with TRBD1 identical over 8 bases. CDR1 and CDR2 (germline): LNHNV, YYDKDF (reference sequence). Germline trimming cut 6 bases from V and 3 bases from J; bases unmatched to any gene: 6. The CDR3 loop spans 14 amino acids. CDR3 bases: TGTGCCACCAGACAAGGGACAGGAAAAGAGACCCAGTACTTC. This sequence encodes CATRQGTGKETQYF.

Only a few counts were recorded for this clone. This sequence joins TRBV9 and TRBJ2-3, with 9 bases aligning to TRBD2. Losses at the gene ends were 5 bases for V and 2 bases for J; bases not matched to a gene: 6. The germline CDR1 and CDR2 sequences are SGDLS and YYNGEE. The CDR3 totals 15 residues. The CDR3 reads CASSTRGGVTDTQYF. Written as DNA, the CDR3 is TGTGCCAGCAGTACGCGGGGGGGCGTCACAGATACGCAGTATTTT. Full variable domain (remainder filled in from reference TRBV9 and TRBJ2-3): DSGVTQTPKHLITATGQRVTLRCSPRSGDLSVYWYQQSLDQGLQFLIQYYNGEERAKGNILERFSAQQFPDLHSELNLSSLELGDSALYFCASSTRGGVTDTQYFGPGTRLTVL.

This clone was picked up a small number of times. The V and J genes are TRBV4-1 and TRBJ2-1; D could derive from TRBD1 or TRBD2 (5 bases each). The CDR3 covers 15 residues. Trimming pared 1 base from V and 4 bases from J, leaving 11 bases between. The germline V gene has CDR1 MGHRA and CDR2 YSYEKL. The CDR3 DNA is TGCGCCAGCAGCCAAGTTTCGGGACCTTACAATGAGCAGTTCTTC. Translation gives CASSQVSGPYNEQFF.

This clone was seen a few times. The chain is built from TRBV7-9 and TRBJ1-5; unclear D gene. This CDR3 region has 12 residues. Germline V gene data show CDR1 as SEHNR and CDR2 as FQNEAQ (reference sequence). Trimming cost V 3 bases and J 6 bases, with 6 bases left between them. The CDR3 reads CASSLPGQPQHF. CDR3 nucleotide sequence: TGTGCCAGCAGCTTGCCGGGTCAGCCCCAGCATTTT.

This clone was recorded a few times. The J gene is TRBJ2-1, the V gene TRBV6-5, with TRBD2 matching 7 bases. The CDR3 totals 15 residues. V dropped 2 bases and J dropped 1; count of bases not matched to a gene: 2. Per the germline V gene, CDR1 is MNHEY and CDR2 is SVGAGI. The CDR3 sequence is CASSYGGSSYNEQFF. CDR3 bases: TGTGCCAGCAGTTACGGCGGGAGTTCCTACAATGAGCAGTTCTTC.

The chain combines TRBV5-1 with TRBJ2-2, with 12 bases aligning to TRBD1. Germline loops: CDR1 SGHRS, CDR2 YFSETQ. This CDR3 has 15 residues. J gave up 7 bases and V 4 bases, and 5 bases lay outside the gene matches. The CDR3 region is CASSVGTGGIGELFF. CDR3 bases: TGCGCCAGCAGCGTCGGGACAGGGGGCATCGGGGAGCTGTTTTTT.

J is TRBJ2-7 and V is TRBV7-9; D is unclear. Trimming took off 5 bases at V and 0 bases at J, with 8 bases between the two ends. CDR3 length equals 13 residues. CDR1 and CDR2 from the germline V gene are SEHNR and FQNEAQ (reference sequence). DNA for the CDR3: TGTGCCAGCAGCCCCACGTACTCCTACGAGCAGTACTTC. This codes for CASSPTYSYEQYF.

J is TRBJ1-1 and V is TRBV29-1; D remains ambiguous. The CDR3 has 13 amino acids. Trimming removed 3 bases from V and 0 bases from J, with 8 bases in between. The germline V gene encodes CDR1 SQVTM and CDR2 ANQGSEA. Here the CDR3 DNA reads TGCAGCGTTGAGGACCATTTGAACACTGAAGCTTTCTTT. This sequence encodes CSVEDHLNTEAFF.

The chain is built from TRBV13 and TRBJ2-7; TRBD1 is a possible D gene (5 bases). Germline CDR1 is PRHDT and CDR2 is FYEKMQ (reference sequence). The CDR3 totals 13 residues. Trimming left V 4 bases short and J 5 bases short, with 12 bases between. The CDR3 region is CASSSGQGDEQYF. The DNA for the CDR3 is TGTGCCAGCAGCTCCGGACAAGGGGACGAGCAGTACTTC.

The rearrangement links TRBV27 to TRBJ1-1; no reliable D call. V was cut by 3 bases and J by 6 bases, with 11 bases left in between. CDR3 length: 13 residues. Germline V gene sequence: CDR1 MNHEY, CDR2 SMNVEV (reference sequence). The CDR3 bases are TGTGCCAGCAGTTTTTACGGTGGGTCTGAAGCTTTCTTT. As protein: CASSFYGGSEAFF.

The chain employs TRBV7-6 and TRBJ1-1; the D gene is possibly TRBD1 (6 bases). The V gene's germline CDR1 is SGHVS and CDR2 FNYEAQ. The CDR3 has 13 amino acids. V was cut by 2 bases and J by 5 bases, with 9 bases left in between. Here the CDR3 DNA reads TGTGCCAGCAGCTTATTAGGGGGAACTGAAGCTTTCTTT. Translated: CASSLLGGTEAFF.

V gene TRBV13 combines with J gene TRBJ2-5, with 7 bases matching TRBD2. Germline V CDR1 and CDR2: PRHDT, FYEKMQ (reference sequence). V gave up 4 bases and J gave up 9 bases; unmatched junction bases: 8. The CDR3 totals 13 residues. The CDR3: CASSSGLDLPQYF. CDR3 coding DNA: TGTGCCAGCAGCTCTGGACTAGATCTGCCCCAGTACTTC.

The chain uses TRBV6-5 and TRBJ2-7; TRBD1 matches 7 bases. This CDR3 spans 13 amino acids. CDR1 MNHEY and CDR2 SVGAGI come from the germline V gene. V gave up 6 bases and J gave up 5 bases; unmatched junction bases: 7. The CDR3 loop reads CASRQGGWNEQYF. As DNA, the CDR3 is TGTGCCAGCAGACAAGGGGGCTGGAACGAGCAGTACTTC.

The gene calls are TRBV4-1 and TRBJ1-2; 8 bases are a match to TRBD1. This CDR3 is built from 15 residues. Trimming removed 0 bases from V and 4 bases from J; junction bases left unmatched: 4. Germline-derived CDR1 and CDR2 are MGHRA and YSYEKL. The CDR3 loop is CASSQERDRSYGYTF. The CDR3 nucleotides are TGCGCCAGCAGCCAAGAGAGGGACAGGAGCTATGGCTACACCTTC.